The 22 T cell receptor beta chains below all came from one sample that was sequenced in a study of CD8 T cells in Susac syndrome. After extraction with the RNeasy kit, 0.5 to 1 ug of the RNA was reverse transcribed using random hexamers. TCRdb reanalysed the immunoSEQ multiplex PCR reads using MiXCR and keeps one entry per CDR3 protein. The top ten clones hold around 0.096% of a sample with about 190,000 distinct CDR3 sequences, approximately 93% of them seen once. Sequencing was done on a sample of CD4+ T cells from PBMCs. The receptors stem from a human donor in good health.

The rearrangement uses TRBV6-1 and TRBJ2-1; the match to TRBD2 covers 14 bases. Germline loops: CDR1 MNHNS, CDR2 SASEGT. This CDR3 has 17 residues. Germline trimming cut 5 bases from V and 1 base from J; bases unmatched to any gene: 4. The CDR3 DNA reads TGTGCCAGCAGTCGCGGGACTAGCGGGGGTTCCTACAATGAGCAGTTCTTC. Amino acid sequence: CASSRGTSGGSYNEQFF.

The V call is TRBV29-1, the J call TRBJ2-2; D uncertain. The V end lost 8 bases, the J end lost 1 base, and 8 bases lay between the germline ends. Per the germline V gene, CDR1 is SQVTM and CDR2 is ANQGSEA. The CDR3 is made up of 12 amino acids. DNA of the CDR3: TGCAGCCTAATGGAGAACACCGGGGAGCTGTTTTTT. Its protein product is CSLMENTGELFF.

This chain uses TRBV20-1 with TRBJ2-1; D is perhaps TRBD1 (6 bases). The CDR3 length is 12 residues. Germline V gene lookup returns CDR1 DFQATT and CDR2 SNEGSKA (reference sequence). Trimming shortened V by 3 bases and J by 9 bases, and 12 bases separated the two germline ends. The CDR3 sequence is CSASPRDIEQFF. The CDR3 coding sequence is TGCAGTGCTAGCCCCCGGGACATTGAGCAGTTCTTC.

The V gene is TRBV25-1, the J gene TRBJ1-1, with 10 bases fitting TRBD1. The CDR3 extends over 14 amino acids. V lost 6 bases to trimming and J lost 3 bases; unmatched junction nucleotides: 4. Germline loops: CDR1 MGHDK, CDR2 SYGVNS. In DNA, the CDR3 is TGTGCCAGCAGGACAGGGGGCAGGGACACTGAAGCTTTCTTT. This sequence encodes CASRTGGRDTEAFF.

This rearrangement joins TRBV28 to TRBJ1-5, with TRBD1 matching over 10 bases. This CDR3 comprises 16 residues. The ends lost 5 bases at V and 6 bases at J; junction bases unmatched: 10. Germline V gene lookup returns CDR1 MDHEN and CDR2 SYDVKM. CDR3 DNA sequence: TGTGCCAGCAGTCATCCGGGACAGGGGTTTGCTCAGCCCCAGCATTTT. Its translation is CASSHPGQGFAQPQHF.

This chain links TRBV6-2 or TRBV6-3 with TRBJ2-3; TRBD1 matches at 8 bases. The CDR3 spans 14 residues. The germline CDR1 and CDR2 sequences are MNHEY and SVGEGT. The J segment lost 10 bases and the V segment lost 5 bases, leaving 11 bases of the junction unmatched. The CDR3 loop is CASSQSHGQGAQYF. DNA for the CDR3: TGTGCCAGCAGTCAATCACACGGACAGGGTGCGCAGTATTTT.

This chain joins TRBV18 and TRBJ2-7, with D perhaps given as TRBD1 or TRBD2 (5 bases each). In germline, CDR1 is KGHSH, CDR2 LQKENI. V shed 4 bases and J shed 0 bases, with 10 bases lying between them. The CDR3 spans 14 residues. CDR3 in amino acids: CASSRDGPSYEQYV. CDR3 nucleotides: TGTGCCAGCTCACGGGACGGACCCTCCTACGAGCAGTACGTC.

In nucleotides, the CDR3 is TGCAGCGTTGGAACCTATAACTATGGCTACACCTTC. It is translated as CSVGTYNYGYTF. V gene TRBV29-1 combines with J gene TRBJ1-2; D uncertain. The V gene lost 4 bases and the J gene lost 1 base, with 7 bases spanning the gap. The CDR3 is 12 amino acids. The germline CDR1 and CDR2 sequences are SQVTM and ANQGSEA.

The chain is built from TRBV12-3 or TRBV12-4 and TRBJ1-1, with no clear D. Deletions cut 1 base from V and 7 bases from J, with 10 bases between. There are 13 residues in the CDR3. CDR3 nucleotides: TGTGCCAGCAGTTTAGAAGGTAGCGTTGAAGCTTTCTTT. Its protein is CASSLEGSVEAFF.

J is TRBJ1-4 and V is TRBV12-3 or TRBV12-4; 12 bases are a match to TRBD1. V lost 6 bases to trimming and J lost 8 bases; unmatched junction nucleotides: 10. This CDR3 spans 16 amino acids. CDR3 DNA: TGTGCCAGCAGAAGCCCGGGACAGGGGGCAACCGAAAAACTGTTTTTT. Translating gives CASRSPGQGATEKLFF.

This chain uses TRBV30 with TRBJ2-7; D is unclear. The ends were cut back, 2 bases at V and 0 bases at J, with 11 bases in the middle. CDR1 GTSNPN and CDR2 SVGIG come from the germline V gene (reference sequence). The length of the CDR3 is 14 residues. CDR3 in amino acids: CAWSPLGISYEQYF. CDR3 DNA sequence: TGTGCCTGGAGTCCCCTGGGGATCTCCTACGAGCAGTACTTC.

The V and J genes are TRBV6-1 and TRBJ1-5; D is perhaps TRBD1 (6 bases). V shed 6 bases and J shed 4 bases, with 19 bases lying between them. This CDR3 contains 16 residues. Per the germline V gene, CDR1 is MNHNS and CDR2 is SASEGT. As DNA, the CDR3 is TGTGCCAGCAGATCCTTTGTTACAGGGATGAATCAGCCCCAGCATTTT. Amino acid sequence: CASRSFVTGMNQPQHF.

The rearrangement uses TRBV20-1 and TRBJ2-7, with TRBD1 matching over 7 bases. CDR3 length: 14 amino acids. The germline CDR1 and CDR2 sequences are DFQATT and SNEGSKA (reference sequence). With V trimmed by 6 bases and J by 4 bases, 12 bases remained unmatched. CDR3 amino acids: CSARQQGLSYEQYF. DNA for the CDR3: TGCAGTGCCCGTCAACAGGGGCTCAGTTACGAGCAGTACTTC.

On this clonotype itself: Germline and junction disagree at one end, which may indicate a read error. The chain carries TRBV29-1 and TRBJ2-2; D is possibly TRBD2 (6 bases). Germline V gene lookup returns CDR1 SQVTM and CDR2 ANQGSEA. The CDR3 runs to 12 residues. CDR3 protein: CSGSVAGGELLF. The CDR3 coding sequence is TGCAGCGGGAGTGTGGCGGGCGGGGAGCTGCTTTTT.

The sample holds one count of this clonotype. The chain uses TRBV28 and TRBJ2-7, with unresolved D. V was shortened by 4 bases and J by 2 bases, with 18 bases between the two germline ends. The CDR3 is made up of 16 amino acids. Germline V CDR1 and CDR2: MDHEN, SYDVKM. CDR3 protein: CASSSPGPPKPYEQYF. CDR3 in DNA: TGTGCCAGCAGTTCCCCTGGGCCGCCGAAACCCTACGAGCAGTACTTC.

The chain employs TRBV2 and TRBJ1-5; D might be TRBD1 (5 bases). CDR3 length: 16 amino acids. V gave up 2 bases and J gave up 2 bases, with 13 bases separating them. The germline V gene has CDR1 SNHLY and CDR2 FYNNEI. The CDR3 spells CASSERRGGGNQPQHF. DNA for the CDR3: TGTGCCAGCAGTGAACGGCGGGGGGGAGGCAATCAGCCCCAGCATTTT. The full variable domain, its missing parts supplied by reference TRBV2 and TRBJ1-5, is EPEVTQTPSHQVTQMGQEVILRCVPISNHLYFYWYRQILGQKVEFLVSFYNNEISEKSEIFDDQFSVERPDGSNFTLKIRSTKLEDSAMYFCASSERRGGGNQPQHFGDGTRLSIL.

The rearrangement links TRBV12-3 or TRBV12-4 to TRBJ2-7; D not resolved. This CDR3 is built from 11 residues. V was pared by 4 bases and J by 6 bases, with 7 bases between. CDR3 nucleotide sequence: TGTGCCAGCAGTTATTTGGCCGAGCAGTACTTC. This gives the protein CASSYLAEQYF.

The chain employs TRBV6-2 or TRBV6-3 and TRBJ2-7; 8 bases are a match to TRBD2. The J segment lost 6 bases and the V segment lost 2 bases, leaving 6 bases of the junction unmatched. This CDR3 is built from 14 residues. Looked up from germline, CDR1 is MNHEY and CDR2 is SVGEGT. Here the CDR3 reads CASSYRGGQGEQYV. The DNA for the CDR3 is TGTGCCAGCAGTTACCGCGGGGGGCAGGGCGAGCAGTACGTC.

The V and J genes are TRBV7-3 and TRBJ2-5, with 12 bases that match TRBD2. Per the germline V gene, CDR1 is SGHTA and CDR2 is FQGTGA. V dropped 2 bases and J dropped 5; count of bases not matched to a gene: 9. The CDR3 loop spans 17 amino acids. The CDR3: CASSLQASGGASETQYF. CDR3 DNA: TGTGCCAGCAGCTTACAGGCTAGCGGGGGGGCCAGTGAGACCCAGTACTTC.

The chain is built from TRBV7-9 and TRBJ2-7, with 7 bases matching TRBD1. The CDR3 totals 15 residues. Germline V gives CDR1 SEHNR, CDR2 FQNEAQ (reference sequence). The V gene end was trimmed by 5 bases and the J gene end by 0 bases; junction bases not matched to a gene: 7. The CDR3 DNA reads TGTGCCAGCAGCCCGCGAGGACAGGTCTCCTACGAGCAGTACTTC. Its protein is CASSPRGQVSYEQYF.

CDR3 residues: CASNLGGLVDQPQHF. In nucleotides, the CDR3 is TGTGCCAGCAATCTAGGGGGCTTAGTAGATCAGCCCCAGCATTTT. The J gene is TRBJ1-5, the V gene TRBV12-3 or TRBV12-4, with 7 nucleotides matching TRBD1. Germline trimming cut 7 bases from V and 5 bases from J; bases unmatched to any gene: 11. There are 15 residues in the CDR3.

The chain joins TRBV9 to TRBJ2-5; D could derive from TRBD1 or TRBD2 (5 bases each). The CDR3 has 16 residues. CDR1 SGDLS and CDR2 YYNGEE come from the germline V gene. Trimming took off 0 bases at V and 4 bases at J, with 16 bases between the two ends. The CDR3 reads CASSVGEGRFPETQYF. The DNA of the CDR3 is TGTGCCAGCAGCGTAGGTGAGGGGCGCTTCCCAGAGACCCAGTACTTC.